The text below deals with one T cell receptor (beta chain). Its target is not known. The sample comes from a study of PD-L1 blockade in urothelial cancer. Study-level background: Investigators checked blood 3 weeks (second dose) and 6 weeks after treatment start. Median T cell yield from blood was over 120,000.

The study's findings and limits: Pretreatment blood TCR clonality under the median forecast improved survival.

Spike-ins of synthetic TCR analog templates went into each PCR. The protocol was immunoSEQ multiplex PCR, while the TCRdb copy is restricted to in-frame clones and leaves out a portion. The table records about 41,000 clones, roughly 85% of them present only once. Time point in this sample: peripheral blood 6 weeks after treatment start. The receptor was derived from a man between 70 and 80 years old with urothelial cancer. The source material was PBMCs, sampled around atezolizumab (anti-PD-L1) treatment.

For the CDR3, the DNA is TGTGCCTGGAACCCTCCCCTAGCGACCACCTACAATGAGCAGTTCTTC. It yields the protein CAWNPPLATTYNEQFF. The chain recombines TRBV30 with TRBJ2-1; D perhaps matches TRBD2 (6 bases). V dropped 4 bases and J dropped 2 bases, with 18 bases sitting between them. Germline loops: CDR1 GTSNPN, CDR2 SVGIG (reference sequence). The CDR3 consists of 16 residues.